These T cell receptor beta chains were read from a single sample in a study of blood T cell repertoires in COVID-19. Data came from immunoSEQ multiplex PCR; TCRdb stores just in-frame clones and leaves some out. The table includes under 450,000 clones, approximately 88% detected once. The sample comprised peripheral blood. The receptors here all came from a woman aged 45-65 years with COVID-19, enrolled during active disease. Both conserved end residues are part of each CDR3.

V	J	CDR3
TRBV3-1/TRBV3-2	TRBJ1-2	CASSQYPGGNYGYTF
TRBV5-1	TRBJ2-3	CASSLGRGSTDTQYF
TRBV7-9	TRBJ1-1	CASGHIRAEAFF
TRBV2	TRBJ1-2	CASSESSYNYGYTF
TRBV5-1	TRBJ1-1	CASSLAILEEAFF
TRBV14	TRBJ1-3	CASSQDPAANTIYF
TRBV6-1	TRBJ1-1	CASSERGLYEAFF
TRBV5-6	TRBJ2-3	CASNPSWRGSGDTQYF
TRBV2	TRBJ1-6	CASSAGTSNSPLHF
TRBV19	TRBJ1-5	CASSSTGGNQPQHF
TRBV5-1	TRBJ1-2	CASSFWPGTGGTGYTF
TRBV30	TRBJ2-3	CAWSVVTGDGDTQYF
TRBV5-4	TRBJ1-3	CASSLDRGNTIYF
TRBV3-1/TRBV3-2	TRBJ1-1	CASSLVGSEAFF
TRBV3-1/TRBV3-2	TRBJ2-7	CASSHDGLANYEQYF
TRBV12-3/TRBV12-4	TRBJ1-1	CASSRGSSTEAFF
TRBV3-1/TRBV3-2	TRBJ1-2	CASWTGGGYTF
TRBV27	TRBJ2-7	CASSPEVRGPDEQYF
TRBV5-1	TRBJ1-2	CASSLAGYGYTF
TRBV6-1	TRBJ2-7	CASKARAGRAYEQYF
TRBV4-2	TRBJ1-1	CASSQPLPVNTEAFF
TRBV3-1/TRBV3-2	TRBJ1-1	CASSQDEFTEAFF
TRBV12-3/TRBV12-4	TRBJ2-5	CASSFIRGETQYF
TRBV30	TRBJ1-6	CAWSTQGGRNSPLHF
TRBV28	TRBJ1-1	CASSLATGSNTEAFF
TRBV3-1/TRBV3-2	TRBJ2-6	CASSQPWGGSGANVLTF
TRBV7-2	TRBJ2-1	CASSRGRFSYNEQFF
TRBV9	TRBJ2-5	CASSVGASGGVETQYF